This T cell receptor beta chain emerged from a study of blood T cell repertoires in COVID-19. Study summary: From the United States, Italy and Spain came samples of acute and convalescent COVID-19. PBMCs, B-cell-depleted T cells, or T cells were the source of the cDNA or gDNA that made up the material.

The CDR3 has 16 residues. V lost 3 bases, J lost 3 bases, and 16 bases lay in between. Per the germline V gene, CDR1 is MGHDK and CDR2 is SYGVNS. In the original workflow: The authors estimated nucleated cell counts from reference gene primer amplification. Assay used: immunoSEQ multiplex PCR; TCRdb lists only in-frame clones, some missing. The V and J calls and the clone size are those of that table, but D and trimming were determined from the DNA. The table shows under 200,000 clones, with roughly 72% occurring only once. This chain joins TRBV25-1 and TRBJ2-3; D possibly corresponds to TRBD1 (5 bases). The sample was peripheral blood. The TCR originated in a woman older than 75 with acute or convalescent COVID-19. The DNA of the CDR3 is TGTGCCAGCAGTGATTTGCAGGGCTCAGCGACAGATACGCAGTATTTT. It codes for CASSDLQGSATDTQYF.